This T cell receptor beta chain came from a study of blood T cells in healthy people across ages. Study details: For every two T cells, template switching captured about one barcoded beta molecule. The study, taken as a whole, reports: Donor CMV infection status was unknown, possibly confounding age-related changes in expanded clonotypes. TCR beta diversity tracked closely with naive T cell percentage.

The germline gives CDR1 MNHEY, CDR2 SVGAGI. The CDR3 is 14 amino acids. The germline V and J ends were trimmed by 5 bases and 3 bases, with 14 bases remaining between them. Concerning this clonotype itself: Its specificity is not known.

The people who gave samples were healthy Caucasians from Russia, aged roughly 6 to 95. For the second PCR, which ran for 7 to 11 cycles, a sample-barcoded 5' primer and a J-beta primer mix were used. TCRdb recomputed calls from the 5' RACE reads with MiXCR, one row per CDR3 protein. Among about 1.4 million distinct CDR3 sequences, almost 60% were seen once, and the ten largest hold over 6.5%. The clonotype comes from a man between 18 and 35 years old in good health. The sample consisted of blood. The chain is built from TRBV6-5 and TRBJ2-7; maybe TRBD2 (6 bases). The CDR3 nucleotides read TGTGCCAGCAGTGGGGTTTGGGGGGACTACGAGCAGTACTTC. This gives the protein CASSGVWGDYEQYF.